The TCR beta chain described here comes from a study of blood T cell repertoires in COVID-19. Overall study context: There were acute and convalescent COVID-19 samples, and they came from the United States, Italy and Spain. T cells, B-cell-depleted T cells, or PBMCs supplied cDNA or gDNA.

Authors' data handling: Researchers report that nucleated cell counts were estimated from reference gene primer amplification. The repertoire was sequenced with immunoSEQ multiplex PCR; TCRdb's copy has only in-frame clones and lacks some. D and trimming come from the DNA, and the V and J calls and clone size come from that table. Of more than 250,000 clones detected, around 78% appear once; the ten largest clones hold 3.5% to 5.5%. The germline V gene has CDR1 LNHDA and CDR2 SQIVND (reference sequence). The CDR3 sequence is 15 residues long. V lost 5 bases to trimming and J lost 1 base; unmatched junction nucleotides: 8.

Specimen: peripheral blood. This sequence joins TRBV19 and TRBJ2-7; 7 nucleotides line up with TRBD2. The clonotype originates from a man in his fifties or sixties who had recovered from COVID-19. For the CDR3, the DNA is TGTGCCAGTAGTGTGAGCGGGGCAGGGTCCTACGAGCAGTACTTC. Translating it yields CASSVSGAGSYEQYF.